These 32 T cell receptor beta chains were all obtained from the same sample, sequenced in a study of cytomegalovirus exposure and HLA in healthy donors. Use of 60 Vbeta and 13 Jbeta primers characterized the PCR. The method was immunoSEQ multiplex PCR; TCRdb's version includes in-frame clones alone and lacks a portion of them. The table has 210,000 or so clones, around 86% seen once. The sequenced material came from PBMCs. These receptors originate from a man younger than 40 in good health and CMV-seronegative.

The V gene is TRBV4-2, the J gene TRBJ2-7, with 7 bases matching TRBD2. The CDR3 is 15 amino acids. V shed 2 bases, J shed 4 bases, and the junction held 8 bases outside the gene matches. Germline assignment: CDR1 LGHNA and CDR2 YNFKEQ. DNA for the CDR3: TGTGCCAGCAGCCAAACTAGCGCCCAATCGTACGAGCAGTACTTC. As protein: CASSQTSAQSYEQYF.

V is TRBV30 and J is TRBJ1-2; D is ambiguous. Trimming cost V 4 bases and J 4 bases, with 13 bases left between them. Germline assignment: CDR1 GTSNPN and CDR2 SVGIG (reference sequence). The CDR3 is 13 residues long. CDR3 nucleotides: TGTGCCTGGAACCCAGGTACCACCTATGGCTACACCTTC. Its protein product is CAWNPGTTYGYTF.

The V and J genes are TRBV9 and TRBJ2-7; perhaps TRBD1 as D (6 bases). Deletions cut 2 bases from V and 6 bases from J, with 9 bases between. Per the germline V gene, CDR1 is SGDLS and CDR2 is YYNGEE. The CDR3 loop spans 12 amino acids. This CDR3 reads CASSVTGSEQYF. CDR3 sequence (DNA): TGTGCCAGCAGCGTGACAGGTTCCGAGCAGTACTTC.

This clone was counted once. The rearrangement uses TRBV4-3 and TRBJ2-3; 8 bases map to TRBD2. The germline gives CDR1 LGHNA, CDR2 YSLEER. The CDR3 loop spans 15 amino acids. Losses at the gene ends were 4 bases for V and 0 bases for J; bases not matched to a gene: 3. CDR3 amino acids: CASSPVAGSTDTQYF. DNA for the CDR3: TGCGCCAGCAGCCCCGTAGCGGGGAGCACAGATACGCAGTATTTT.

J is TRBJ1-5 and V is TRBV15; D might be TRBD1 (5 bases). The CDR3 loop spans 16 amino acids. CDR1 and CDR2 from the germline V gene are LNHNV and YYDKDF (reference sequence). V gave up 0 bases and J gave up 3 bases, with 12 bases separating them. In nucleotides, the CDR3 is TGTGCCACCAGCAGAGATTTTACAGGAATCAATCAGCCCCAGCATTTT. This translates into CATSRDFTGINQPQHF.

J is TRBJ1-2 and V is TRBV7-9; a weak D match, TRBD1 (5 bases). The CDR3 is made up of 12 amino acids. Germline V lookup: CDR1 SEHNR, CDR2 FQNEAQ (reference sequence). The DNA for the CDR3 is TGTTCCTCGGGGCGAGGGGAGGTTGGCTACACCTTC. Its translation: CSSGRGEVGYTF.

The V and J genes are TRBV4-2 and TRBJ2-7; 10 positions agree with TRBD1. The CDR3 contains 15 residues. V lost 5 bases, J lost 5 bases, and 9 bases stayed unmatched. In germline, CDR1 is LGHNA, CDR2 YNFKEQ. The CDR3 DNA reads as TGTGCCAGCAGCTTTGGGACAGGGGAGGCACACGAGCAGTACTTC. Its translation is CASSFGTGEAHEQYF.

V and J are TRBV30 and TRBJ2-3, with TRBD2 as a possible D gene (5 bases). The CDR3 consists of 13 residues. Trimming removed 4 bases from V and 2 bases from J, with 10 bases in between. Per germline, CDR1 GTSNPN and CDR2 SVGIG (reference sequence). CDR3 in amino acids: CAWIGLTTDTQYF. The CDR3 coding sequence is TGTGCCTGGATCGGACTTACCACAGATACGCAGTATTTT.

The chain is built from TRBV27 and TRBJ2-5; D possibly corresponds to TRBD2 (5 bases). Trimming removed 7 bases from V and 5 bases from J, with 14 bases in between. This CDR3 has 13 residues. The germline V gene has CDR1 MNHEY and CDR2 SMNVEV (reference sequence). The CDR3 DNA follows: TGTGCCAGCACCGAACTAGGTACGGAGACCCAGTACTTC. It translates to CASTELGTETQYF.

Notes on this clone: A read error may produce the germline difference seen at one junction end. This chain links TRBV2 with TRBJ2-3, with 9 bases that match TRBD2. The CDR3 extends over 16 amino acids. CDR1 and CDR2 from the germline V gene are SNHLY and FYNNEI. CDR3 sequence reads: CASKFRSLAGSDTRYF. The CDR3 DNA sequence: TGTGCCAGCAAGTTCAGGTCCCTAGCGGGGTCGGATACGCGGTATTTT.

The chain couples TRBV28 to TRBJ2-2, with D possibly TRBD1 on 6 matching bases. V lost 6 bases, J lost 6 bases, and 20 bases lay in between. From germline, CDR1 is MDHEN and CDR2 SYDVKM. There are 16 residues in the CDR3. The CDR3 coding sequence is TGTGCCAGCAGAGTAAACAGGGCCTACACATCCGGGGAGCTGTTTTTT. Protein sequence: CASRVNRAYTSGELFF. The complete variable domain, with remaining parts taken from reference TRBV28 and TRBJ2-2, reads DVKVTQSSRYLVKRTGEKVFLECVQDMDHENMFWYRQDPGLGLRLIYFSYDVKMKEKGDIPEGYSVSREKKERFSLILESASTNQTSMYLCASRVNRAYTSGELFFGEGSRLTVL.

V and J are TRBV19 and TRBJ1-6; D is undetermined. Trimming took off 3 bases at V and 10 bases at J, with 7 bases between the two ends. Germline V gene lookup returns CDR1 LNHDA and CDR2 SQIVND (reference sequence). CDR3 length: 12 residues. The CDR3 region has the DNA TGTGCCAGTAGTATGACTCGGTCACCCCTCCACTTT. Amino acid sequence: CASSMTRSPLHF.

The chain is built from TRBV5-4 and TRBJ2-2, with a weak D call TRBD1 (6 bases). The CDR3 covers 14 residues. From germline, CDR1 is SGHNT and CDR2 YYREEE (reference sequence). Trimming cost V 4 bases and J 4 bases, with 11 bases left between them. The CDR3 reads CASSPGTITGELFF. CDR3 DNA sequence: TGTGCCAGCAGCCCCGGGACAATCACCGGGGAGCTGTTTTTT.

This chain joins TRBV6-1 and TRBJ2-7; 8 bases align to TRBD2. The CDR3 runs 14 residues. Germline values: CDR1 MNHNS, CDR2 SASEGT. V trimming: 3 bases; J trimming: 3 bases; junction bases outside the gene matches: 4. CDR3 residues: CASSDAGTSYEQYF. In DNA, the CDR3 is TGTGCCAGCAGTGATGCCGGGACTAGCTACGAGCAGTACTTC.

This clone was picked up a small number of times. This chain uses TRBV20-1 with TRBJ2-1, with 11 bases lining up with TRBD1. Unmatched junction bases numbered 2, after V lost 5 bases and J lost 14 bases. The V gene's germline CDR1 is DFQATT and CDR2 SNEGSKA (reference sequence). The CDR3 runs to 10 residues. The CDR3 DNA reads TGCAGTGCTGGACAGGGGGCGGAGTTCTTC. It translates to CSAGQGAEFF.

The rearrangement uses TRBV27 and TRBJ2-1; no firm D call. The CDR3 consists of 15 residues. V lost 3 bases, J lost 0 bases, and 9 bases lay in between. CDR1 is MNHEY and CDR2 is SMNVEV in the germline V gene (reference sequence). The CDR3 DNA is TGTGCCAGCAGTTTGCCCCTACGCTCCTACAATGAGCAGTTCTTC. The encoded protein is CASSLPLRSYNEQFF.

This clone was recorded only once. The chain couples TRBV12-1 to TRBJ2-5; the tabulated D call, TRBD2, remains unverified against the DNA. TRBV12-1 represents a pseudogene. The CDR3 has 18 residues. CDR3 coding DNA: TGTGCCAGCAGCTTTGGGCTCAATGGTCAACTGACTCTGGGGACCCAGTACTTC. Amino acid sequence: CASSFGLNGQLTLGTQYF.

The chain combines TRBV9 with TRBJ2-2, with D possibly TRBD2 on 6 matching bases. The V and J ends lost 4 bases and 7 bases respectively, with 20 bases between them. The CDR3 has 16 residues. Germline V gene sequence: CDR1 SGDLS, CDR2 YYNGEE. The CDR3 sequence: CASSPRGSGGNGELFF. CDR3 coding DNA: TGTGCCAGCAGCCCTCGGGGTAGCGGAGGGAACGGGGAGCTGTTTTTT.

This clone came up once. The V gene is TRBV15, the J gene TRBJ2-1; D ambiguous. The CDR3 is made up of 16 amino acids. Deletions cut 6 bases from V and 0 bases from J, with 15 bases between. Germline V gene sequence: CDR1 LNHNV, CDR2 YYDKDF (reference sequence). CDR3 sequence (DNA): TGTGCCACCAGTATTACAGTCTCCAGCTCCTACAATGAGCAGTTCTTC. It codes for CATSITVSSSYNEQFF. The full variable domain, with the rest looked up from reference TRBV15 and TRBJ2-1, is DAMVIQNPRYQVTQFGKPVTLSCSQTLNHNVMYWYQQKSSQAPKLLFHYYDKDFNNEADTPDNFQSRRPNTSFCFLDIRSPGLGDTAMYLCATSITVSSSYNEQFFGPGTRLTVL.

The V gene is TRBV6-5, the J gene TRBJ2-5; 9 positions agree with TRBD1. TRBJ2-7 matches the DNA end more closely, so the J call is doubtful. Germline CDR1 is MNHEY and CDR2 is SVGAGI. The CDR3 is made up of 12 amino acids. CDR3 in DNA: TGTGCCAGCACGGACAGGGGTGACGAGCAGTACTTC. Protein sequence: CASTDRGDEQYF.

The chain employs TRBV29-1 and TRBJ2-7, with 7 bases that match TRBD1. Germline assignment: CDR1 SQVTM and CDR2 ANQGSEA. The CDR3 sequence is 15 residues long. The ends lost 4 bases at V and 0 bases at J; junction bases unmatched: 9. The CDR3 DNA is TGCAGCGTTGCCCCAGGGGGTCGGGGCTCCTACGAGCAGTACTTC. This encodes CSVAPGGRGSYEQYF.

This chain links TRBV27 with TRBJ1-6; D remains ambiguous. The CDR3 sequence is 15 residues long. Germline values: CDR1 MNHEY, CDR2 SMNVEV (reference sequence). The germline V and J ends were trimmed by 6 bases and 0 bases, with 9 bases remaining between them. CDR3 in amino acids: CASRRVSSYNSPLHF. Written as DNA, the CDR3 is TGTGCCAGCAGGAGAGTGAGCTCCTATAATTCACCCCTCCACTTT.

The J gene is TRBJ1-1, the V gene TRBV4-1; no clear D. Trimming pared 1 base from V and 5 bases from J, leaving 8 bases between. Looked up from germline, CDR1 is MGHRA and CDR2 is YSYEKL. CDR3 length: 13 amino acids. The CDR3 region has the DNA TGCGCCAGCAGCCAAGGGGAGTTTACTGAAGCTTTCTTT. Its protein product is CASSQGEFTEAFF.

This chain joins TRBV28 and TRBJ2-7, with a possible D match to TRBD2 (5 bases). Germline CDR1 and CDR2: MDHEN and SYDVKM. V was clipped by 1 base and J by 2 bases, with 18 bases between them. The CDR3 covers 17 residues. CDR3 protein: CASSLYVAAGSAYEQYF. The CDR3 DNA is TGTGCCAGCAGTTTATATGTGGCGGCGGGCTCTGCCTACGAGCAGTACTTC.

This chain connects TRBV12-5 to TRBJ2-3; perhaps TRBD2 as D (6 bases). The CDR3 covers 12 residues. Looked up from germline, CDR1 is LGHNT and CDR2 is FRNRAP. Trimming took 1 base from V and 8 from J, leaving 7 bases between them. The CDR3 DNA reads TGTGCTAGTGGTTTGGACGGGGGTACGCAGTATTTT. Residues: CASGLDGGTQYF.

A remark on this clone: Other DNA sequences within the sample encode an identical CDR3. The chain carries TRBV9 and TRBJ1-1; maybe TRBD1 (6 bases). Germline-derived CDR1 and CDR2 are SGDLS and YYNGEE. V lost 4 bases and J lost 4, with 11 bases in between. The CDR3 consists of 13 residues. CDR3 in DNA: TGTGCCAGCAGCCAGGGCAGGGGCACTGAAGCTTTCTTT. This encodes CASSQGRGTEAFF.

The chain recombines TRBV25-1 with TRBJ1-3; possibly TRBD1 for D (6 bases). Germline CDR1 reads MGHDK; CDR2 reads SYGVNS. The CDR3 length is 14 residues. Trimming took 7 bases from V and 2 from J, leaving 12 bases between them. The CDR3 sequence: CASTLQGTGNTIYF. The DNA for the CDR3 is TGTGCCAGCACCCTACAGGGAACTGGAAACACCATATATTTT. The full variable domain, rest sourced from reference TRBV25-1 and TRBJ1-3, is EADIYQTPRYLVIGTGKKITLECSQTMGHDKMYWYQQDPGMELHLIHYSYGVNSTEKGDLSSESTVSRIRTEHFPLTLESARPSHTSQYLCASTLQGTGNTIYFGEGSWLTVV.

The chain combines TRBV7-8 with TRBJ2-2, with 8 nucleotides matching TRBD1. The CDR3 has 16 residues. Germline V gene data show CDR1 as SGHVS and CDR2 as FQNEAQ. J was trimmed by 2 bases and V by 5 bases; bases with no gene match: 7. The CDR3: CASSHRTGSNTGELFF. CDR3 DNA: TGTGCCAGCAGCCACCGGACAGGGTCAAACACCGGGGAGCTGTTTTTT.

CDR3 in amino acids: CASSLGTGGNYEQYF. The CDR3 DNA reads TGCGCCAGCAGCTTAGGGACAGGGGGTAATTACGAGCAGTACTTC. V gene TRBV5-1 combines with J gene TRBJ2-7; 11 positions match TRBD1. The CDR3 covers 15 residues. Trimming removed 2 bases from V and 4 bases from J; junction bases left unmatched: 5. CDR1 and CDR2 (germline): SGHRS, YFSETQ.

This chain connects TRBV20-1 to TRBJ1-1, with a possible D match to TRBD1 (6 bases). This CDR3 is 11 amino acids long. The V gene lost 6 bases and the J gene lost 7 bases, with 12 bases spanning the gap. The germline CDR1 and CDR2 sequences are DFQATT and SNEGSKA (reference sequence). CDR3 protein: CSAPRTVEAFF. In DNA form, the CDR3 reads TGCAGTGCCCCGAGGACAGTTGAAGCTTTCTTT.

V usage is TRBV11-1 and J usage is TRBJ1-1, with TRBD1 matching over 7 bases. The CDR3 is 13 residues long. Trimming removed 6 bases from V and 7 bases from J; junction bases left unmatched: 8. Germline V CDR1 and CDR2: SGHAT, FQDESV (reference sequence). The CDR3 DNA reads TGTGCCAGCAGGCCTTGGGGGGACAGTGAAGCTTTCTTT. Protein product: CASRPWGDSEAFF. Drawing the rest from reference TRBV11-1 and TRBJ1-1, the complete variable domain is EAEVAQSPRYKITEKSQAVAFWCDPISGHATLYWYRQILGQGPELLVQFQDESVVDDSQLPKDRFSAERLKGVDSTLKIQPAELGDSAMYLCASRPWGDSEAFFGQGTRLTVV.

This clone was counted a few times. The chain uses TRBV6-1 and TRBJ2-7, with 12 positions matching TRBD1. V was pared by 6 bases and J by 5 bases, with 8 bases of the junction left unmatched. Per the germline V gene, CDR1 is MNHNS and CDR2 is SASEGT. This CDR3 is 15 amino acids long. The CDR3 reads CASRNTGTGGNEQYF. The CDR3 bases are TGTGCCAGCAGGAATACCGGGACAGGGGGCAACGAGCAGTACTTC.